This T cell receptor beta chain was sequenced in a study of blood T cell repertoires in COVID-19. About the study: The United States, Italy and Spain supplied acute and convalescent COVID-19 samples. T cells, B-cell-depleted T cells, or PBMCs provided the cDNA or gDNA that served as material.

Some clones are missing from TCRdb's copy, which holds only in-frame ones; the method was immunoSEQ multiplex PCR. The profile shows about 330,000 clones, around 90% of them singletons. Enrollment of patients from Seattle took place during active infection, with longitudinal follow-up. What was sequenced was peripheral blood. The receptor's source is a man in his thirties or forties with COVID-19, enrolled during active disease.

CDR3 nucleotides: TGTGCCTGGAGTGTACCGACAACTGGGGAGACCCAGTACTTC. This encodes CAWSVPTTGETQYF. The chain employs TRBV30 and TRBJ2-5; unclear D gene. The CDR3 is made up of 14 amino acids. V lost 0 bases and J lost 5, with 13 bases in between. In germline, CDR1 is GTSNPN, CDR2 SVGIG (reference sequence).